This T cell receptor beta chain was sequenced during a study of cytomegalovirus exposure and HLA in healthy donors. Study-wide results and caveats: With high specificity and sensitivity, the classifier reportedly diagnosed cytomegalovirus status. According to a subsequent analysis, TCR clusters from the first cohort were inclined to appear together in the 130 or so validation repertoires. The study recorded 150 to 200 TCR beta chains that were cytomegalovirus-associated.

Notes on this clone: Its antigen is currently unknown.

Per the germline V gene, CDR1 is SGHAT and CDR2 is FQNNGV. Trimming removed 3 bases from V and 10 bases from J; junction bases left unmatched: 8. The CDR3 is 13 amino acids. Sequencing was performed with immunoSEQ multiplex PCR; in TCRdb, only in-frame clones are kept and a portion is missing. The sample carries about 280,000 clones, approximately 90% recorded once. This receptor was taken from a woman younger than 30 in good health and CMV-seronegative. Sequencing was carried out using PBMCs. The V call is TRBV11-2, the J call TRBJ1-1; 7 bases map to TRBD1. The CDR3 here is CASSLGTAFGAFF. The CDR3 nucleotides are TGTGCCAGCAGCTTGGGGACAGCCTTTGGAGCTTTCTTT.